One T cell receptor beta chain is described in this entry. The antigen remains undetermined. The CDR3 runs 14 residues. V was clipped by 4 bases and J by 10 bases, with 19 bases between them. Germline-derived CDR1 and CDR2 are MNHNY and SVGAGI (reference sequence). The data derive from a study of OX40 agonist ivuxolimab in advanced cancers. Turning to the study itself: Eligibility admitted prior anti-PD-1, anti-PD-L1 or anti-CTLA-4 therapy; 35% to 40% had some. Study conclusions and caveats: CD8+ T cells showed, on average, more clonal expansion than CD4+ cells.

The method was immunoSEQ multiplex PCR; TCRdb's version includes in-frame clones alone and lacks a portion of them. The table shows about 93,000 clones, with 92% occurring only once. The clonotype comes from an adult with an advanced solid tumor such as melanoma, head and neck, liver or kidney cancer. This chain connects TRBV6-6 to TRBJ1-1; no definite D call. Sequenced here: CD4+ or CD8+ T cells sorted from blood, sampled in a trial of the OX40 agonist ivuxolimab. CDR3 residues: CASSSLRMWGRAFF. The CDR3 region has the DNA TGTGCCAGCAGTTCCCTCCGGATGTGGGGTAGAGCTTTCTTT.